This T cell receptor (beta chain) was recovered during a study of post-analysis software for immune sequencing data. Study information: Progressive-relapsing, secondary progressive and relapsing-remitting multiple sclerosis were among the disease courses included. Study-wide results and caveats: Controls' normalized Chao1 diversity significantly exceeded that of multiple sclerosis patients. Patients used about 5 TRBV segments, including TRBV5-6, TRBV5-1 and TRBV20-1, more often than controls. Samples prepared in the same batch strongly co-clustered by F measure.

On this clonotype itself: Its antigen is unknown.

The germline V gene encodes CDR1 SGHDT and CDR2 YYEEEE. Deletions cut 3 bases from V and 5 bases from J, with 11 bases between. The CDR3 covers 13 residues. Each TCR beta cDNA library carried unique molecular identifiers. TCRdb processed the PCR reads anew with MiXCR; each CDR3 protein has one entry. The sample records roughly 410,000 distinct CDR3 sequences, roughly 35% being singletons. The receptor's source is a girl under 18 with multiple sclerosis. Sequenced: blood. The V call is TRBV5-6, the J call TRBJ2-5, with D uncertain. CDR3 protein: CASSSGFQETQYF. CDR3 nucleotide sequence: TGTGCCAGCAGCTCTGGTTTCCAGGAGACCCAGTACTTC.